This paragraph covers one T cell receptor beta chain sequence. The target antigen is unknown. The source of the sample is a study of beta chain features in type 1 diabetes. Regarding the study as a whole: Type 1 diabetes patients showed a moderate but significant shortening of TCRB CDR3s in all four CD4+ subsets.

This CDR3 spans 16 amino acids. The J segment lost 1 base and the V segment lost 3 bases, leaving 4 bases of the junction unmatched. Germline loops: CDR1 KGHSH, CDR2 LQKENI. As every portion of the isolated RNA was reverse transcribed, the sequencing read expressed TCRB transcripts. Produced via immunoSEQ multiplex PCR; TCRdb's table is partial and in-frame only. The sample lists about 360,000 clones; around 13% were seen once. The TCR was taken from a woman younger than 30 with type 1 diabetes. Specimen: naive CD4+ T cells from blood. The chain combines TRBV18 with TRBJ2-1; 9 bases fit TRBD1. CDR3: CASSPRGTGSYNEQFF. The CDR3, as DNA: TGTGCCAGCTCACCTCGCGGGACAGGGTCCTACAATGAGCAGTTCTTC.